The rows below give T cell receptor beta chains drawn from one sample of a study of blood T cell repertoires in COVID-19. Profiling relied on immunoSEQ multiplex PCR, and the TCRdb table lists in-frame clones only, not all of them. The profile covers approximately 72,000 clones, with roughly 85% appearing a single time and 15% to 20% taken by the ten largest. Specimen: peripheral blood. Receptor source: a woman over 75 with acute or convalescent COVID-19. Both conserved end residues are part of each CDR3. The order of the fields is J gene, clone size, D gene, V gene, CDR3 protein, CDR3 DNA. A D gene is named only where the DNA matches it firmly. Only part of the rows carry a size: once, few, many, or a class if the clone is expanded.

TRBJ2-7,.,.,TRBV13,CASSPLRGRSAYEQYF,TGTGCCAGCAGCCCCCTGAGGGGGAGATCGGCCTACGAGCAGTACTTC
TRBJ2-6,once,.,TRBV6-1,CASSETAGAGANVLTF,TGTGCCAGCAGTGAAACAGCAGGGGCTGGGGCCAACGTCCTGACTTTC
TRBJ2-2,.,.,TRBV6-4,CASSPVWTDTGELFF,TGTGCCAGCAGCCCCGTCTGGACAGACACCGGGGAGCTGTTTTTT
TRBJ2-1,.,TRBD2,TRBV5-4,CASSLGAGLNTYNEQFF,TGTGCCAGCAGCTTGGGCGCGGGACTAAACACCTACAATGAGCAGTTCTTC
TRBJ2-5,.,.,TRBV2,CASGYKETQYF,TGTGCCAGCGGTTACAAAGAGACCCAGTACTTC
TRBJ2-1,.,TRBD1,TRBV7-9,CASSPRTGGDNEQFF,TGTGCCAGCAGCCCACGGACAGGGGGGGACAATGAGCAGTTCTTC
TRBJ1-6,once,.,TRBV5-3,CARSTGAGVSSYNSPLHF,TGTGCCAGAAGTACCGGGGCAGGGGTCAGCTCCTATAATTCACCCCTCCACTTT
TRBJ2-5,.,TRBD2,TRBV5-1,CASSAQLADQETQYF,TGCGCCAGCAGCGCCCAACTAGCGGACCAAGAGACCCAGTACTTC
TRBJ2-2,.,TRBD2,TRBV3-1/TRBV3-2,CASSQDPGTRIGELFF,TGTGCCAGCAGCCAAGACCCCGGGACTAGAATCGGGGAGCTGTTTTTT
TRBJ2-7,.,.,TRBV3-1/TRBV3-2,CASSHGTQGGEQYF,TGTGCCAGCAGCCATGGGACTCAAGGAGGCGAGCAGTACTTC
TRBJ1-1,once,TRBD1,TRBV7-9,CASSPDRGYTEAFF,TGTGCCAGCAGCCCAGACAGGGGATACACTGAAGCTTTCTTT
TRBJ1-2,.,.,TRBV27,CASSPSLRGTYGYTF,TGTGCCAGCAGTCCGAGTTTAAGGGGAACCTATGGCTACACCTTC
TRBJ1-2,.,TRBD1,TRBV12-3/TRBV12-4,CASGRQGGGGYTF,TGTGCCAGCGGCCGACAGGGAGGAGGTGGCTACACCTTC
TRBJ2-5,.,TRBD1,TRBV14,CASSQVGTGWETQYF,TGTGCCAGCAGCCAAGTGGGGACAGGGTGGGAGACCCAGTACTTC
TRBJ1-1,.,.,TRBV5-6,CASIPGGGMNTEAFF,TGTGCCAGCATCCCCGGGGGAGGAATGAACACTGAAGCTTTCTTT
TRBJ1-2,.,.,TRBV6-1,CASSEAGAGSRGYTF,TGTGCCAGCAGTGAAGCTGGGGCAGGGTCGCGCGGCTACACCTTC
TRBJ1-2,.,.,TRBV25-1,CASSESHGAGGYTF,TGTGCCAGCAGTGAAAGTCATGGGGCTGGGGGCTACACCTTC
TRBJ2-3,.,TRBD1,TRBV5-6,CASSFTGQGASTDTQYF,TGTGCCAGCAGCTTTACCGGACAGGGGGCATCCACAGATACGCAGTATTTT
TRBJ2-2,.,TRBD1,TRBV5-1,CASSFGQGQFGGELFF,TGCGCCAGCAGCTTTGGACAGGGGCAGTTCGGCGGGGAGCTGTTTTTT
TRBJ2-2,.,TRBD1,TRBV7-9,CASSLDGRGRGTGELFF,TGTGCCAGCAGCTTAGATGGCAGGGGGCGCGGGACCGGGGAGCTGTTTTTT
TRBJ1-1,few,.,TRBV6-2/TRBV6-3,CASGRPRRGQTNTEAFF,TGTGCCAGCGGCCGTCCACGGAGGGGTCAGACGAACACTGAAGCTTTCTTT
TRBJ1-2,.,TRBD1,TRBV5-6,CASTTGTGDDGYTF,TGTGCCAGCACAACAGGGACAGGGGATGATGGCTACACCTTC